A single sample gave rise to the 21 T cell receptor beta chains below, sequenced in a study of T cells in Graves' hyperthyroidism and ophthalmopathy. TCR beta CDR3 sequences were amplified from RNA transcripts. HTBI primers were the set used in a first-round RT-PCR of the TCR CDR3. Using its own MiXCR run on the multiplex PCR reads, TCRdb lists one record per CDR3 protein. The table lists approximately 380,000 distinct CDR3 sequences, 18% of them singletons, with 40% in the top ten. Material for sequencing was blood. These TCRs come from a man aged 18 to 29 with Graves' ophthalmopathy.

This clonotype was counted a few times. The chain is built from TRBV6-1 and TRBJ1-1; no reliable D call. V lost 7 bases and J lost 1, with 10 bases in between. The CDR3 sequence is 13 residues long. Germline lookup yields CDR1 MNHNS and CDR2 SASEGT. This chain's CDR3 is CASTARRNTEAFF. Here the CDR3 DNA reads TGTGCCAGCACGGCACGGAGGAACACTGAAGCTTTCTTT.

The chain uses TRBV20-1 and TRBJ2-2; the match to TRBD2 covers 8 bases. The germline CDR1 and CDR2 sequences are DFQATT and SNEGSKA (reference sequence). The CDR3 is 14 residues long. The ends lost 3 bases at V and 1 base at J; junction bases unmatched: 1. The CDR3 loop is CSASGGVNTGELFF. CDR3 coding DNA: TGCAGTGCTAGCGGGGGGGTGAACACCGGGGAGCTGTTTTTT.

V usage is TRBV6-5 and J usage is TRBJ1-3; D is undetermined. This CDR3 is built from 14 residues. The germline CDR1 and CDR2 sequences are MNHEY and SVGAGI. With 4 bases removed from V and 0 bases from J, the gap between germline ends came to 7 bases. CDR3 nucleotides: TGTGCCAGCAGTTTCGTAATCTCTGGAAACACCATATATTTT. This gives the protein CASSFVISGNTIYF.

This clonotype was seen more than once but under ten times. The DNA for the CDR3 is TGTGCCAGCAGTTACTCGGGGACTAGTTCTGGCTACACCTTC. Encoded protein: CASSYSGTSSGYTF. V usage is TRBV6-6 and J usage is TRBJ1-2, with D perhaps matching TRBD1 (5 bases). This CDR3 contains 14 residues. Per germline, CDR1 MNHNY and CDR2 SVGAGI (reference sequence). With 0 bases removed from V and 7 bases from J, the gap between germline ends came to 12 bases.

Concerning this clonotype: A read error may explain this, as a much larger clone is one base away. The chain carries TRBV27 and TRBJ2-3; 9 bases agree with TRBD1. Per germline, CDR1 MNHEY and CDR2 SMNVEV (reference sequence). The CDR3 extends over 14 amino acids. The CDR3 sequence is CASTPTGGADMQYF. As DNA, the CDR3 is TGTGCCAGCACTCCGACAGGGGGGGCAGATATGCAGTATTTT.

This clonotype has a count of ten or more. The J gene is TRBJ1-2, the V gene TRBV6-1, with D possibly matching TRBD1 (5 bases). The V gene lost 5 bases and the J gene lost 4 bases, with 17 bases spanning the gap. CDR3 size: 15 residues. Per the germline V gene, CDR1 is MNHNS and CDR2 is SASEGT. The CDR3 spells CASSPGPTLGYGYTF. CDR3 nucleotides: TGTGCCAGCAGTCCGGGACCGACTTTGGGCTATGGCTACACCTTC.

The chain joins TRBV4-2 to TRBJ2-1; D remains ambiguous. The CDR3 loop spans 14 amino acids. CDR1 and CDR2 from the germline V gene are LGHNA and YNFKEQ. Trimming shortened V by 9 bases and J by 1 base, and 13 bases separated the two germline ends. The CDR3 bases are TGTGCCAGTACCTCTCAGGCGTCCTACAATGAGCAGTTCTTC. Its protein is CASTSQASYNEQFF.

This clonotype has at least ten counts. The rearrangement uses TRBV2 and TRBJ1-2, with 8 nucleotides matching TRBD1. Germline trimming cut 8 bases from V and 8 bases from J; bases unmatched to any gene: 10. From germline, CDR1 is SNHLY and CDR2 FYNNEI. This CDR3 is built from 13 residues. CDR3 sequence (DNA): TGTGCCAGCGCCAACCAGGGGGCGGTGGGCTACACCTTC. Its protein is CASANQGAVGYTF.

The chain links TRBV5-4 to TRBJ1-2; D unresolved. CDR1 and CDR2 (germline): SGHNT, YYREEE (reference sequence). The CDR3 loop spans 12 amino acids. Trimming took 0 bases from V and 6 from J, leaving 6 bases between them. The chain's CDR3 is CASSLVPNGYTF. In nucleotides, the CDR3 is TGTGCCAGCAGCTTGGTTCCGAATGGCTACACCTTC.

V is TRBV19 and J is TRBJ2-5, with 8 positions matching TRBD2. V shed 2 bases, J shed 2 bases, and the junction held 7 bases outside the gene matches. CDR1 is LNHDA and CDR2 is SQIVND in the germline V gene (reference sequence). This CDR3 has 16 amino acids. CDR3 loop: CASSISAGGNQETQYF. CDR3 nucleotide sequence: TGTGCCAGTAGTATAAGCGCGGGGGGAAATCAAGAGACCCAGTACTTC. Using reference TRBV19 and TRBJ2-5 for the parts outside the CDR3, the full variable domain is DGGITQSPKYLFRKEGQNVTLSCEQNLNHDAMYWYRQDPGQGLRLIYYSQIVNDFQKGDIAEGYSVSREKKESFPLTVTSAQKNPTAFYLCASSISAGGNQETQYFGPGTRLLVL.

This clonotype occurred a few times. The rearrangement joins TRBV9 to TRBJ2-3; the D is unclear. Trimming cost V 0 bases and J 0 bases, with 11 bases left between them. Per the germline V gene, CDR1 is SGDLS and CDR2 is YYNGEE. The CDR3 covers 16 residues. The CDR3 DNA is TGTGCCAGCAGCGTAGCCGGGCACCTGAGCACAGATACGCAGTATTTT. This sequence encodes CASSVAGHLSTDTQYF.

This clonotype was found many times. The chain recombines TRBV3-1 with TRBJ2-5; D gene uncertain. Germline V gives CDR1 LGHDT, CDR2 YNNKEL (reference sequence). V dropped 4 bases and J dropped 0 bases, with 12 bases sitting between them. The CDR3 consists of 15 residues. CDR3 nucleotides: TGTGCCAGCAGCCCCTGGACCGATAACCAAGAGACCCAGTACTTC. Translating gives CASSPWTDNQETQYF.

This chain connects TRBV3-1 to TRBJ2-7; the match to TRBD1 covers 8 bases. This CDR3 has 16 amino acids. The V and J ends lost 0 bases and 4 bases, in that order; junction bases with no gene match: 8. CDR1 and CDR2 (germline): LGHDT, YNNKEL (reference sequence). In DNA form, the CDR3 reads TGTGCCAGCAGCCAAGATCCGGCAGGGGGCAGGTACGAGCAGTACTTC. Its protein product is CASSQDPAGGRYEQYF.

This clonotype was seen ten or more times. The genes are TRBV5-1 and TRBJ2-7; D uncertain. V was clipped by 4 bases and J by 0 bases, with 8 bases between them. The CDR3 length is 13 residues. Germline loops: CDR1 SGHRS, CDR2 YFSETQ. CDR3 nucleotides: TGCGCCAGCAGCGTGGACGGCTCCTACGAGCAGTACTTC. Its protein product is CASSVDGSYEQYF.

The chain employs TRBV2 and TRBJ2-3; the match to TRBD2 covers 9 bases. The CDR3 runs 17 residues. The ends lost 6 bases at V and 1 base at J; junction bases unmatched: 11. The germline V gene encodes CDR1 SNHLY and CDR2 FYNNEI. CDR3 DNA sequence: TGTGCCAGCAGCTTAGCTGTAGCGGGGGCCCGCACAGATACGCAGTATTTT. It translates to CASSLAVAGARTDTQYF.

Comments on this clonotype: Just one base apart from a much larger clone, this may be a read error. This chain joins TRBV19 and TRBJ1-1; 9 bases match TRBD1. Germline lookup yields CDR1 LNHDA and CDR2 SQIVND (reference sequence). CDR3 length equals 13 residues. CDR3 sequence reads: CVSGDRAGTEAFF. In DNA form, the CDR3 reads TGTGTCAGTGGGGACAGGGCTGGGACTGAAGCTTTCTTT.

This clonotype was seen at least ten times. The CDR3 DNA reads as TGTGCCAGCAGCGCTGGACAGGGCGGTCGCTTTACCCTCCACTTT. Translated, it gives CASSAGQGGRFTLHF. The chain couples TRBV9 to TRBJ1-6; 8 bases agree with TRBD1. The germline gives CDR1 SGDLS, CDR2 YYNGEE. This CDR3 contains 15 residues. V dropped 3 bases and J dropped 14; count of bases not matched to a gene: 13.

This clonotype was seen repeatedly, ten times or more. The V call is TRBV6-1, the J call TRBJ2-2; D is unclear. The CDR3 is 11 residues long. The germline V gene encodes CDR1 MNHNS and CDR2 SASEGT. V lost 6 bases and J lost 4, with 3 bases in between. CDR3 DNA sequence: TGTGCCAGCAGGTCCACCGGGGAGCTGTTTTTT. Translating gives CASRSTGELFF.

The chain links TRBV20-1 to TRBJ1-1; TRBD1 matches at 7 bases. There are 14 residues in the CDR3. Per germline, CDR1 DFQATT and CDR2 SNEGSKA (reference sequence). The V and J ends lost 5 bases and 1 base, in that order; junction bases with no gene match: 7. CDR3 region: CSAQGGAGNTEAFF. The CDR3 DNA reads as TGCAGTGCTCAGGGGGGCGCGGGGAACACTGAAGCTTTCTTT.

This chain links TRBV29-1 with TRBJ2-1; 9 bases align to TRBD1. After removal of 7 bases from V and 7 bases from J, the junction contained 5 bases not matched to a gene. Germline V CDR1 and CDR2: SQVTM, ANQGSEA. The length of the CDR3 is 12 residues. The CDR3 loop reads CSGGDRENEQFF. The CDR3 nucleotides are TGCAGCGGAGGGGACAGGGAAAATGAGCAGTTCTTC.

The CDR3 region is CAIWGPNTDTQYF. The CDR3 DNA reads as TGTGCCATCTGGGGCCCCAACACAGATACGCAGTATTTT. J is TRBJ2-3 and V is TRBV10-3, with a possible D match to TRBD1 (5 bases). Looked up from germline, CDR1 is ENHRY and CDR2 is SYGVKD. V shed 8 bases and J shed 2 bases, with 11 bases lying between them. The CDR3 is made up of 13 amino acids.